This record concerns one T cell receptor (beta chain) sequence. This clone was found many times. Its antigen is currently not known. The read terminates 3 residues ahead of where the CDR3 ends, so the germline J gene completes it. This sample stems from a study of T cell clonality in common variable immunodeficiency (dated by TCRdb to about 2015). Predominantly Caucasian heritage was noted among both the CVID patients and the healthy controls. Heparinized peripheral whole blood samples of about 5 to 8.5 ml were obtained from each donor. Genomic DNA from adults with common variable immune deficiency (CVID) and from healthy adult controls was used for sequencing of TCRbeta CDR3 repertoires. A total of about 22 healthy adult volunteers (12 female and 10 or so male; age range about 20 to 75 years, mean age around 35) were included in the control group. Diluted blood was density-centrifuged over Hypaque 1077 or Ficoll-Paque to isolate peripheral blood mononuclear cells. Genomic DNA was obtained from unsorted mononuclear cells through either Qiagen column purification or a centrifugation-based method.

Overall study results and their limits: Although equal DNA input was used, an average of approximately 82,000 unique sequences per sample was obtained for controls, compared with roughly 33,000 for CVID samples. It was noted by the authors that sequencing of the repertoires of T cell subpopulations would be needed to clarify the cause of the increased clonality in CVID. Correlations between repertoire features and clinical complications were limited by patient heterogeneity within the CVID cohort. Compared with healthy controls, CVID subjects showed increased TCRbeta clonality (t-test p = 0.018), a feature most characteristic of about a third of subjects. Fewer deletions and N-nucleotide insertions were reportedly observed in CVID TCRbeta sequences, and highly modified clones with 13 or more V deletions were reportedly absent from CVID TCRbeta sequences. Healthy controls shared more TCRbeta clones with each other than CVID subjects shared among themselves (p < 0.0001).

The CDR3 starts with the cysteine, ends with the phenylalanine, and has 12 residues. The DNA covers only part of the CDR3, 27 bases in frame from base 1. V loses 5 bases, J loses 1 base, and the germline ends lie 9 bases apart. Sequences SQVTM (CDR1) and ANQGSEA (CDR2) are obtained from the germline V gene. For sequencing, equivalent amounts of genomic DNA were input from CVID and control samples. For every sample, a 60 bp segment covering the rearranged TCRbeta CDR3 region was amplified and then sequenced. The immunoSEQ assay, a bias-corrected multiplex PCR combined with high-throughput sequencing, was used for TCRbeta amplification. The authors' pipeline ran thus. Each unique nucleotide sequence was treated as a clone and annotated with V, D and J genes, copy number and frequency. Sequences were labeled productive if in frame, and non-productive if out of frame or containing stop codons. As previously described, clonality was calculated on the basis of Shannon's entropy. The predicted amino acid sequences of productive clones were used to derive mean CDR3 Kyte-Doolittle hydropathy. Using the R hclust function, scaled V gene usage was clustered hierarchically with Manhattan distance and complete linkage. Sharing of clones by CDR3 amino acid sequence was evaluated through resampling of 12 repertoires per group over 100 rounds. The repertoires were screened for more than 55 published EBV-specific TCRbeta sequences and fewer than 300 published CMV-specific TCRbeta sequences. After a couple of CVID samples that produced fewer than 10,000 sequences were dropped from the analysis, 45 or so CVID repertoires remained. Drawn from immuneACCESS, this table holds only the in-frame rearrangements with V and J called that TCRdb kept. Clones are partly lost; checked studies trace under half to an unresolved V gene and leave the rest unexplained. D and trimming come from the DNA, and the V and J calls and clone size come from that table. The table notes roughly 55,000 clones here, none of them singletons. The top ten hold about 5.5% of the sample.

The specimen was peripheral blood mononuclear cells. The chain is made from TRBV29-1 and TRBJ2-7, and perhaps TRBD2 as D gene, on 5 matching bases. This sequence originates from a person between 18 and 75 years old in good health. Partial CDR3 DNA: TGCAGCGTTTTCAGCGGATCCTACGAG. This yields the protein CSVFSGSYE. The whole CDR3 reads CSVFSGSYEQYF.